This TCR beta chain was retrieved from a study of cytomegalovirus exposure and HLA in healthy donors. The PCR ran on 60 Vbeta and 13 Jbeta primers. Clones were read by immunoSEQ multiplex PCR, and TCRdb kept only the in-frame ones, dropping some. The sample gives about 150,000 clones, 73% of which show up once; 1.5% to 2% is in the top ten. This clone has only a few counts. As yet, its antigen is unknown. The CDR3 is made up of 13 amino acids. CDR1 is ENHRY, CDR2 SYGVKD, per germline. V lost 4 bases and J lost 6, with 12 bases in between. Study results and limitations: It was reportedly the case that the classifier diagnosed cytomegalovirus status with high specificity and sensitivity. Owing to their indistinguishability, certain V segments, notably TRBV6-2 and TRBV6-3, were excluded.

What was sequenced was PBMCs. This sequence was found in a woman aged 18 to 35 in good health and CMV-seronegative. This sequence joins TRBV10-3 and TRBJ1-1; possibly TRBD1 for D (5 bases). CDR3 in DNA: TGTGCCATCAGTGCAGGGAACCGACCTGAAGCTTTCTTT. Protein sequence: CAISAGNRPEAFF.